This T cell receptor (beta chain) stems from a study of CXCR3-negative and CXCR3-positive naive CD8 T cells. UMI-tagged TRB cDNA libraries were built via 5' RACE. One entry per CDR3 protein, without DNA, is what TCRdb gives after re-calling the 5' RACE reads. The sample has some 130,000 distinct CDR3 sequences. For this clonotype: Its specificity is not known.

Whole-study findings and limits: More hydrophobic TRB CDR3s occurred in CXCR3-positive than in CXCR3-negative naive cells.

In germline, CDR1 is MNHEY, CDR2 SVGAGI. The CDR3 consists of 19 residues. The genes are TRBV6-5 and TRBJ2-1; TCRdb lists TRBD2, though no DNA is available to test this call. Sequencing used naive CXCR3+ CD8+ T cells from blood. Subset: CD45RO-CCR7+CD27+CD95- naive CD8+ T cells expressing CXCR3 (TNR3+). This receptor was identified in a human donor in good health. Some clones in this sample may be carry-over from other donors' samples. The CDR3: CASSYPRLAGVGTYNEQFF.